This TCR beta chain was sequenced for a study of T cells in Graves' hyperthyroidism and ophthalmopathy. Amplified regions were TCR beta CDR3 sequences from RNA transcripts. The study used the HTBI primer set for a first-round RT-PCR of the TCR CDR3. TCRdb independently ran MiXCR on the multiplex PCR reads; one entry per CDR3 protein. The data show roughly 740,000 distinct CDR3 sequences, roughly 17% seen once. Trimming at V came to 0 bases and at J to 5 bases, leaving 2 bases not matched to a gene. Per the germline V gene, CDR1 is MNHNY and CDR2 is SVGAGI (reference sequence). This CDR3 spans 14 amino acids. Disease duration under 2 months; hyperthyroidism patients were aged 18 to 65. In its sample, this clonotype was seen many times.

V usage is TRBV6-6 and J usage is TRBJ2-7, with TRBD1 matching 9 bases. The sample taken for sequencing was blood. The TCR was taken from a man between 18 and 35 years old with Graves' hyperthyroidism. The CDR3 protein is CASSYSTGGNEQYF. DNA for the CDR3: TGTGCCAGCAGTTACTCGACAGGGGGTAACGAGCAGTACTTC.